These 14 T cell receptor beta chains were sequenced from one sample in a study of CD8 T cells in ankylosing spondylitis. TCRdb processed the 5' RACE reads anew with MiXCR; each CDR3 protein has one entry. The sample has around 35,000 distinct CDR3 sequences, 13% seen once. The specimen sequenced was synovial fluid, either unsorted or a sorted T cell fraction (not recorded which). These TCRs come from a male donor with ankylosing spondylitis.

This clonotype was seen only a few times. This chain links TRBV9 with TRBJ1-6; D unresolved. V shed 0 bases and J shed 10 bases, with 8 bases lying between them. The CDR3 loop spans 13 amino acids. In germline, CDR1 is SGDLS, CDR2 YYNGEE. The CDR3 DNA reads as TGTGCCAGCAGCGTAGAAGAGGAATCACCCCTCCACTTT. It yields the protein CASSVEEESPLHF. The full variable domain, with the rest looked up from reference TRBV9 and TRBJ1-6, is DSGVTQTPKHLITATGQRVTLRCSPRSGDLSVYWYQQSLDQGLQFLIQYYNGEERAKGNILERFSAQQFPDLHSELNLSSLELGDSALYFCASSVEEESPLHFGNGTRLTVT.

This clonotype was detected a few times. The V gene is TRBV6-2 or TRBV6-3, the J gene TRBJ2-2; D is ambiguous. This CDR3 is 15 amino acids long. Trimming took off 7 bases at V and 0 bases at J, with 12 bases between the two ends. Germline assignment: CDR1 MNHEY and CDR2 SVGEGT. CDR3 sequence reads: CASTDTYSNTGELFF. The CDR3, as DNA: TGTGCCAGCACTGACACTTACTCGAACACCGGGGAGCTGTTTTTT.

This clonotype appeared many times. This sequence joins TRBV20-1 and TRBJ1-1; 7 bases are shared with TRBD1. The CDR3 sequence is 12 residues long. V shed 6 bases, J shed 4 bases, and the junction held 5 bases outside the gene matches. Germline V gives CDR1 DFQATT, CDR2 SNEGSKA (reference sequence). CDR3 protein: CSAPTGITEAFF. For the CDR3, the DNA is TGCAGTGCCCCGACAGGGATCACTGAAGCTTTCTTT.

This clonotype was counted between two and nine times. The J gene is TRBJ1-5, the V gene TRBV7-2; D not certain. Trimming took off 3 bases at V and 0 bases at J, with 12 bases between the two ends. CDR1 SGHTA and CDR2 FQGNSA come from the germline V gene. The CDR3 is 16 amino acids. The CDR3 region is CASSLGTWYSNQPQHF. In DNA form, the CDR3 reads TGTGCCAGCAGCTTGGGCACATGGTATAGCAATCAGCCCCAGCATTTT.

This clonotype was picked up a small number of times. The V and J genes are TRBV6-2 or TRBV6-3 and TRBJ2-7, with D possibly matching TRBD2 (5 bases). Germline loops: CDR1 MNHEY, CDR2 SVGEGT. The CDR3 spans 14 residues. V gave up 2 bases and J gave up 4 bases, with 12 bases separating them. The CDR3 region is CASSYGGRGYEQYF. For the CDR3, the DNA is TGTGCCAGCAGTTACGGAGGCCGGGGATACGAGCAGTACTTC.

This clonotype appeared a few times. This sequence joins TRBV28 and TRBJ2-7; no clear D. The CDR3 is 14 amino acids. Trimming removed 3 bases from V and 5 bases from J, with 14 bases in between. Germline CDR1 and CDR2: MDHEN and SYDVKM. The CDR3 region is CASSLNGIGDEQYF. The DNA for the CDR3 is TGTGCCAGCAGTTTGAATGGAATCGGAGACGAGCAGTACTTC.

This clonotype was counted between two and nine times. The chain has TRBV28 and TRBJ1-5; no firm D call. The V gene lost 2 bases and the J gene lost 4 bases, with 24 bases spanning the gap. Germline V gives CDR1 MDHEN, CDR2 SYDVKM. This CDR3 has 19 residues. CDR3 protein: CASSLNLGASAKLNQPQHF. The CDR3 DNA reads TGTGCCAGCAGTTTAAATTTAGGTGCGTCAGCGAAGTTAAATCAGCCCCAGCATTTT. Looking up the rest from reference TRBV28 and TRBJ1-5 gives the full variable domain: DVKVTQSSRYLVKRTGEKVFLECVQDMDHENMFWYRQDPGLGLRLIYFSYDVKMKEKGDIPEGYSVSREKKERFSLILESASTNQTSMYLCASSLNLGASAKLNQPQHFGDGTRLSIL.

The genes are TRBV27 and TRBJ1-1, with D tentatively TRBD1 (6 bases). V lost 8 bases, J lost 1 base, and 20 bases lay in between. The CDR3 covers 16 residues. Per germline, CDR1 MNHEY and CDR2 SMNVEV (reference sequence). The CDR3 DNA sequence: TGTGCCAGCCGGCTTTACGCGGGGACAACGAACACTGAAGCTTTCTTT. Its translation is CASRLYAGTTNTEAFF.

This clonotype was detected ten times or more. The chain links TRBV12-3 or TRBV12-4 to TRBJ1-1; D is perhaps TRBD1 (5 bases). Trimming stripped 3 bases from V and 1 base from J, with 9 bases between. The CDR3 sequence is 14 residues long. CDR3 amino acids: CASSFQGQNTEAFF. CDR3 nucleotide sequence: TGTGCCAGCAGTTTCCAAGGACAGAACACTGAAGCTTTCTTT.

This clonotype appeared a few times. The chain is built from TRBV6-4 and TRBJ2-2; D is ambiguous. V was shortened by 0 bases and J by 5 bases, with 10 bases between the two germline ends. Germline V gene lookup returns CDR1 MRHNA and CDR2 SNTAGT. The CDR3 runs to 15 residues. CDR3 protein: CASSDSNVDTGELFF. DNA of the CDR3: TGTGCCAGCAGTGACTCGAATGTTGATACCGGGGAGCTGTTTTTT.

Many counts were recorded for this clonotype. V is TRBV7-9 and J is TRBJ2-3, with a tentative D call TRBD1 (6 bases). Germline V gene lookup returns CDR1 SEHNR and CDR2 FQNEAQ (reference sequence). The V end was cut by 4 bases, the J end by 5 bases, with 13 bases between. The CDR3 is 14 residues long. The CDR3 nucleotides read TGTGCCAGCAGCTCCCCGGGACACCGAGATACGCAGTATTTT. Translated, it gives CASSSPGHRDTQYF.

This clonotype has only a few counts. The gene calls are TRBV27 and TRBJ2-4, with 12 bases matching TRBD2. Germline CDR1 reads MNHEY; CDR2 reads SMNVEV (reference sequence). The CDR3 totals 16 residues. J gave up 1 base and V 8 bases, and 6 bases lay outside the gene matches. This CDR3 reads CASGLAGGTAKNIQYF. CDR3 DNA sequence: TGTGCCAGCGGGCTAGCGGGAGGGACGGCCAAAAACATTCAGTACTTC.

This clonotype has just a few counts. Here the CDR3 DNA reads TGCGCCAGCAGCCAAGGTGGCTGGGAGGACATGAACACTGAAGCTTTCTTT. It encodes CASSQGGWEDMNTEAFF. The V call is TRBV4-3, the J call TRBJ1-1, with D possibly being TRBD1 (5 bases). In germline, CDR1 is LGHNA, CDR2 YSLEER. This CDR3 is built from 17 residues. Trimming removed 1 base from V and 0 bases from J, with 15 bases in between.

Ten or more counts support this clonotype. The chain carries TRBV4-1 and TRBJ1-1; D call uncertain. V was clipped by 3 bases and J by 10 bases, with 24 bases between them. Looked up from germline, CDR1 is MGHRA and CDR2 is YSYEKL. The CDR3 has 16 residues. The CDR3 loop reads CASSHHSVSASEGAFF. In nucleotides, the CDR3 is TGCGCCAGCAGCCACCACTCCGTCTCTGCGAGCGAGGGAGCTTTCTTT.